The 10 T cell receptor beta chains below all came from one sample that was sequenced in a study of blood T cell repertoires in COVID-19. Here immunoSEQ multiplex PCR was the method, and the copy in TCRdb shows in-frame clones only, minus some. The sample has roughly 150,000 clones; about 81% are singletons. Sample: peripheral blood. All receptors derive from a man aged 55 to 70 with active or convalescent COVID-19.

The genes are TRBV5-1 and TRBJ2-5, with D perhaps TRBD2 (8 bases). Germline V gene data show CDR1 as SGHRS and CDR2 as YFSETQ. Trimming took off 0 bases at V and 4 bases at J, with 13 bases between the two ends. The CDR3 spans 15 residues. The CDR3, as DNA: TGCGCCAGCAGCTTGGCCGGGAGGGGGCGAGAGACCCAGTACTTC. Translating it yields CASSLAGRGRETQYF.

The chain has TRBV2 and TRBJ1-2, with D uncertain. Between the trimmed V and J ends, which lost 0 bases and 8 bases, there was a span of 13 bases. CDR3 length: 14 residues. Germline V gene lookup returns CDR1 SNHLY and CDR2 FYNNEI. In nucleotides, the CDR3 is TGTGCCAGCAGTGAAGCGCTTCGGGTTGAGGGCTACACCTTC. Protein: CASSEALRVEGYTF. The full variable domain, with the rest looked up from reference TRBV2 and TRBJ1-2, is EPEVTQTPSHQVTQMGQEVILRCVPISNHLYFYWYRQILGQKVEFLVSFYNNEISEKSEIFDDQFSVERPDGSNFTLKIRSTKLEDSAMYFCASSEALRVEGYTFGSGTRLTVV.

The CDR3 DNA reads as TGTGCCAGTAGGCCAGCCCCGGGACAGGGGGCAGGCAATGAGCAGTTCTTC. It codes for CASRPAPGQGAGNEQFF. The genes are TRBV19 and TRBJ2-1, with 12 nucleotides matching TRBD1. The CDR3 contains 17 residues. Losses at the gene ends were 6 bases for V and 6 bases for J; bases not matched to a gene: 12. From germline, CDR1 is LNHDA and CDR2 SQIVND (reference sequence).

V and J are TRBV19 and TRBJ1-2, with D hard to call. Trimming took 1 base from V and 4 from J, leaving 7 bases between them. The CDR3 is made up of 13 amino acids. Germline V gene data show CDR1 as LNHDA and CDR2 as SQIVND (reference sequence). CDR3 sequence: CASSIGGGYGYTF. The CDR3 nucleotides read TGTGCCAGTAGTATAGGGGGAGGCTATGGCTACACCTTC.

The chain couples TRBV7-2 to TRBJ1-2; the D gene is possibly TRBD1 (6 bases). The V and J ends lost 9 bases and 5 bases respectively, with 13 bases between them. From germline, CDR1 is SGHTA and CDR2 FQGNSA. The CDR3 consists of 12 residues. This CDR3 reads CARQGNGYGYTF. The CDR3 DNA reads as TGTGCCAGACAGGGTAACGGATATGGCTACACCTTC.

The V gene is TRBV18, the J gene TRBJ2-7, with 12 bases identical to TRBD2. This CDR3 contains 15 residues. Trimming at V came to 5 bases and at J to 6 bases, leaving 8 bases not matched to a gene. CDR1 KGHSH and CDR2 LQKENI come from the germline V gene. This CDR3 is CASSFRTSGAFEQYF. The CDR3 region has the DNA TGTGCCAGCTCATTTCGGACTAGCGGGGCCTTCGAGCAGTACTTC.

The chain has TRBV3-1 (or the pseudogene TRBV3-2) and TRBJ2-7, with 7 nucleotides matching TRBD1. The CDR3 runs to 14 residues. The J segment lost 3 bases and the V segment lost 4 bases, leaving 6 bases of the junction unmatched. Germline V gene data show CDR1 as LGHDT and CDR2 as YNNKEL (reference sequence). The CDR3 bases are TGTGCCAGCAGCCCAGGACAGGCCTTCTACGAGCAGTACTTC. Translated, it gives CASSPGQAFYEQYF.

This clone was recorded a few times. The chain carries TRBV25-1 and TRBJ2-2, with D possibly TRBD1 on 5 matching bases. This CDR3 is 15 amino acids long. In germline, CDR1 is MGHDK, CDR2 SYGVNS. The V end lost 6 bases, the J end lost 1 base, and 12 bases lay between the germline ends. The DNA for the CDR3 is TGTGCCAGCAGAGGACACGGGTGGAACACCGGGGAGCTGTTTTTT. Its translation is CASRGHGWNTGELFF.

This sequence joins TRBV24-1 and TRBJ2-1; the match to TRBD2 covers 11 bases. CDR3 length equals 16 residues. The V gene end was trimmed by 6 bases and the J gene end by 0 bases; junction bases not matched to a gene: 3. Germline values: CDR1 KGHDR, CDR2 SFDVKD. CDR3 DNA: TGTGCCACCAGTTCTAGCGGGGGGATCTCCTACAATGAGCAGTTCTTC. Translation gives CATSSSGGISYNEQFF.

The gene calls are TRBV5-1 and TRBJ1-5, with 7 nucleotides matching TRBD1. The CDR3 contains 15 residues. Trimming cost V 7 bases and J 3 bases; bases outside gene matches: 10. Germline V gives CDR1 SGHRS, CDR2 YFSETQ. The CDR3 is CASRSGTDINQPQHF. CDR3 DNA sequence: TGCGCCAGCCGCTCTGGGACAGACATCAATCAGCCCCAGCATTTT.